The 27 T cell receptor beta chains listed next were all sequenced from one sample in a study of beta chain features in type 1 diabetes. Every bit of the isolated RNA underwent reverse transcription, so sequencing read expressed TCRB transcripts. Clones were sequenced by immunoSEQ multiplex PCR, and TCRdb holds only the in-frame ones, with some missing. This table has some 150,000 clones, over 8% appearing once. The sequenced sample consisted of central memory CD4+ T cells from blood. All receptors derive from a woman between 40 and 55 years old in good health.

In its sample, this clone was seen a few times. The V gene is TRBV4-1, the J gene TRBJ2-5, with TRBD2 matching over 10 bases. Germline V lookup: CDR1 MGHRA, CDR2 YSYEKL. The trim removed 0 bases at V and 2 bases at J, leaving 9 bases unmatched. There are 18 residues in the CDR3. The CDR3 loop is CASSQDLAGVHLQETQYF. Written as DNA, the CDR3 is TGCGCCAGCAGCCAAGACCTAGCGGGGGTTCATTTACAAGAGACCCAGTACTTC.

This clone was found a few times. The sample has other DNA sequences that encode this CDR3 too. The chain employs TRBV15 and TRBJ2-1; 7 bases are shared with TRBD2. The CDR3 loop spans 14 amino acids. J lost 1 base, V lost 5 bases, and 2 bases had no gene match. Looked up from germline, CDR1 is LNHNV and CDR2 is YYDKDF (reference sequence). CDR3 in DNA: TGTGCCACCAGCGGGGGGGGTTCCTACAATGAGCAGTTCTTC. Its protein product is CATSGGGSYNEQFF.

This clone was counted between two and nine times. The rearrangement joins TRBV18 to TRBJ2-5; 9 bases agree with TRBD2. Losses at the gene ends were 6 bases for V and 4 bases for J; bases not matched to a gene: 12. The CDR3 runs 16 residues. Germline CDR1 is KGHSH and CDR2 is LQKENI. CDR3 residues: CASSTTVSGGLETQYF. Here the CDR3 DNA reads TGTGCCAGCTCCACAACGGTCAGCGGGGGGTTAGAGACCCAGTACTTC.

The chain couples TRBV27 to TRBJ1-4, with TRBD1 matching 7 bases. With V trimmed by 4 bases and J by 0 bases, 5 bases remained unmatched. This CDR3 spans 16 amino acids. Germline CDR1 MNHEY, CDR2 SMNVEV (reference sequence). CDR3 amino acids: CASSSGQIATNEKLFF. CDR3 nucleotides: TGTGCCAGCAGTTCGGGACAGATTGCAACTAATGAAAAACTGTTTTTT. The full variable domain, completed using reference TRBV27 and TRBJ1-4, is EAQVTQNPRYLITVTGKKLTVTCSQNMNHEYMSWYRQDPGLGLRQIYYSMNVEVTDKGDVPEGYKVSRKEKRNFPLILESPSPNQTSLYFCASSSGQIATNEKLFFGSGTQLSVL.

Only a few counts were recorded for this clone. The V call is TRBV5-5, the J call TRBJ1-6; D ambiguous. The CDR3 runs 16 residues. V was cut by 0 bases and J by 6 bases, with 13 bases left in between. Germline assignment: CDR1 SGHKS and CDR2 YYEKEE (reference sequence). DNA of the CDR3: TGTGCCAGCAGCTTGGAGGGAGGGAGGTCTAATTCACCCCTCCACTTT. It encodes CASSLEGGRSNSPLHF.

This clone appeared a few times. V and J are TRBV5-6 and TRBJ1-4, with D uncertain. The CDR3 contains 15 residues. The germline gives CDR1 SGHDT, CDR2 YYEEEE. V was trimmed by 5 bases and J by 6 bases, leaving 17 bases between them. CDR3 coding DNA: TGTGCCAGCAGTTACCGGGTGGTCGGGGATGAAAAACTGTTTTTT. Translation: CASSYRVVGDEKLFF.

V usage is TRBV14 and J usage is TRBJ1-6; D may be TRBD1 (5 bases). The CDR3 covers 15 residues. The V end lost 4 bases, the J end lost 8 bases, and 15 bases lay between the germline ends. Per germline, CDR1 SGHDN and CDR2 FVKESK. CDR3 in amino acids: CASSLRTPRDSPLHF. The CDR3 bases are TGTGCCAGCAGCCTACGGACACCGCGCGATTCACCCCTCCACTTT.

This clone has a handful of counts. The chain uses TRBV2 and TRBJ2-3; 13 nucleotides match TRBD2. V lost 5 bases, J lost 2 bases, and 4 bases stayed unmatched. CDR3 size: 16 residues. Looked up from germline, CDR1 is SNHLY and CDR2 is FYNNEI. CDR3 bases: TGTGCCAGCAGTCCGGGACTAGCGGGGTTCACAGATACGCAGTATTTT. It encodes CASSPGLAGFTDTQYF.

On this clone: Other DNA sequences in the sample encode the same CDR3. The rearrangement uses TRBV29-1 and TRBJ1-2; 9 bases map to TRBD1. In germline, CDR1 is SQVTM, CDR2 ANQGSEA. Trimming cost V 6 bases and J 8 bases; bases outside gene matches: 7. CDR3 length: 12 amino acids. In DNA, the CDR3 is TGCAGCGTCCCCTGGACAGGGGACGGCTACACCTTC. Its translation: CSVPWTGDGYTF.

This clone was counted many times. The chain has TRBV2 and TRBJ1-2, with a tentative D call TRBD1 (6 bases). Trimming left V 6 bases short and J 6 bases short, with 17 bases between. CDR3 length: 14 amino acids. The germline V gene encodes CDR1 SNHLY and CDR2 FYNNEI. As DNA, the CDR3 is TGTGCCAGCAGACAAACCGGGACATTCAATGGCTACACCTTC. Its translation: CASRQTGTFNGYTF.

This clone was observed many times. CDR3 nucleotide sequence: TGTGCCAGCAGCTCGTCGAGGGCCTATGGCTACACCTTC. It yields the protein CASSSSRAYGYTF. The chain joins TRBV11-2 to TRBJ1-2, with D unclear. The V and J ends lost 4 bases and 4 bases respectively, with 10 bases between them. Per germline, CDR1 SGHAT and CDR2 FQNNGV. The CDR3 length is 13 residues.

The genes are TRBV4-3 and TRBJ2-7; 10 bases fit TRBD2. The CDR3 has 15 amino acids. V was clipped by 0 bases and J by 5 bases; unmatched bases: 4. Germline CDR1 is LGHNA and CDR2 is YSLEER. The CDR3 here is CASSQDWLAGDEQYF. CDR3 nucleotides: TGCGCCAGCAGCCAAGATTGGCTAGCGGGGGACGAGCAGTACTTC.

This clone has only a few counts. The chain links TRBV5-6 to TRBJ1-1, with a possible D match to TRBD1 (5 bases). Germline CDR1 SGHDT, CDR2 YYEEEE. This CDR3 region has 14 residues. V lost 0 bases to trimming and J lost 5 bases, with 11 bases between them. The CDR3 DNA reads as TGTGCCAGCAGCTTGGTGGGGCAGAGGACTGAAGCTTTCTTT. Translating it yields CASSLVGQRTEAFF.

The chain is built from TRBV7-2 and TRBJ1-1; 7 bases are shared with TRBD1. Germline CDR1 reads SGHTA; CDR2 reads FQGNSA. The CDR3 is 18 amino acids. V dropped 2 bases and J dropped 4; count of bases not matched to a gene: 16. The CDR3 sequence is CASSLYPPRADRATEAFF. The CDR3, as DNA: TGTGCCAGCAGCTTATACCCCCCTAGGGCTGACAGGGCCACTGAAGCTTTCTTT.

Ten or more counts support this clone. The gene calls are TRBV7-8 and TRBJ2-3, with 9 bases matching TRBD2. The germline gives CDR1 SGHVS, CDR2 FQNEAQ. J gave up 2 bases and V 1 base, and 7 bases lay outside the gene matches. This CDR3 comprises 17 residues. The CDR3 is CASSLGGSGGLTDTQYF. CDR3 DNA sequence: TGTGCCAGCAGCTTAGGAGGTAGCGGGGGTCTCACAGATACGCAGTATTTT.

This clone was found a few times. The rearrangement joins TRBV6-1 to TRBJ1-2; D not certain. This CDR3 region has 17 residues. The germline CDR1 and CDR2 sequences are MNHNS and SASEGT. With 2 bases removed from V and 4 bases from J, the gap between germline ends came to 20 bases. CDR3 nucleotides: TGTGCCAGCAGTGAATTAGGGCGGGTCGGTTACACCTATGGCTACACCTTC. It encodes CASSELGRVGYTYGYTF.

The chain uses TRBV6-1 and TRBJ2-5; weak D call: TRBD2 (5 bases). V was trimmed by 7 bases and J by 5 bases, leaving 11 bases between them. CDR1 and CDR2 (germline): MNHNS, SASEGT. This CDR3 has 12 residues. The CDR3: CASTGNSETQYF. The CDR3 coding sequence is TGTGCCAGCACGGGAAACTCGGAGACCCAGTACTTC.

This clone appeared a few times. This chain uses TRBV5-1 with TRBJ2-4, with a tentative D call TRBD1 (6 bases). Between the trimmed V and J ends, which lost 4 bases and 8 bases, there was a span of 10 bases. CDR1 is SGHRS, CDR2 YFSETQ, per germline. CDR3 size: 12 residues. The CDR3 DNA sequence: TGCGCCAGCAGCGCCAGGGGAGACATTCAGTACTTC. It translates to CASSARGDIQYF. The full variable domain, its missing parts supplied by reference TRBV5-1 and TRBJ2-4, is KAGVTQTPRYLIKTRGQQVTLSCSPISGHRSVSWYQQTPGQGLQFLFEYFSETQRNKGNFPGRFSGRQFSNSRSEMNVSTLELGDSALYLCASSARGDIQYFGAGTRLSVL.

The chain employs TRBV6-5 and TRBJ1-4, with 7 bases matching TRBD1. CDR1 is MNHEY and CDR2 is SVGAGI in the germline V gene. The CDR3 runs 14 residues. V shed 4 bases, J shed 7 bases, and the junction held 6 bases outside the gene matches. The CDR3 spells CASSSSGGGEKLFF. In nucleotides, the CDR3 is TGTGCCAGCAGTTCATCAGGGGGAGGTGAAAAACTGTTTTTT.

This clone was observed a few times. The junction differs from germline at one of its ends, possibly a read error. The rearrangement joins TRBV7-7 to TRBJ2-1, with a tentative D call TRBD2 (5 bases). CDR1 is SSHAT and CDR2 is FNYEAQ in the germline V gene (reference sequence). This CDR3 comprises 13 residues. The CDR3 loop reads CASSPNLRGEQFF. In DNA form, the CDR3 reads TGTGCTAGCAGTCCAAACCTCCGGGGTGAGCAGTTCTTC.

This clone was seen a handful of times. The rearrangement joins TRBV7-6 to TRBJ2-7; 7 bases match TRBD1. Germline V gene lookup returns CDR1 SGHVS and CDR2 FNYEAQ. The V gene end was trimmed by 2 bases and the J gene end by 2 bases; junction bases not matched to a gene: 6. This CDR3 has 15 amino acids. In DNA, the CDR3 is TGTGCCAGCAGCTTACAACAGGGGAGTCCCTACGAGCAGTACTTC. Its translation is CASSLQQGSPYEQYF.

This clone was found a few times. The chain's CDR3 is CASSERTASYNEQFF. CDR3 in DNA: TGTGCCAGCAGCGAAAGGACAGCCTCCTACAATGAGCAGTTCTTC. V and J are TRBV9 and TRBJ2-1, with D possibly TRBD1 on 6 matching bases. The germline V gene encodes CDR1 SGDLS and CDR2 YYNGEE. Trimming removed 3 bases at V and 0 bases at J, with 10 bases between. The CDR3 spans 15 residues.

There are a few counts of this clone. V usage is TRBV7-2 and J usage is TRBJ2-3; tentatively, D is TRBD2 (6 bases). In germline, CDR1 is SGHTA, CDR2 FQGNSA. Trimming left V 5 bases short and J 5 bases short, with 14 bases between. CDR3 length: 14 residues. CDR3 sequence (DNA): TGTGCCAGCAGCCCGAGCTGGGGGGAAGATACGCAGTATTTT. As protein: CASSPSWGEDTQYF.

V is TRBV2 and J is TRBJ2-7; D remains ambiguous. The CDR3 extends over 12 amino acids. V lost 6 bases and J lost 4, with 10 bases in between. In germline, CDR1 is SNHLY, CDR2 FYNNEI. The CDR3 loop reads CASRSFAYEQYF. The DNA for the CDR3 is TGTGCCAGCAGGAGCTTCGCGTACGAGCAGTACTTC.

This clone was recorded a few times. The genes are TRBV19 and TRBJ1-4; weak D call: TRBD1 (6 bases). Germline V gene sequence: CDR1 LNHDA, CDR2 SQIVND (reference sequence). V shed 7 bases and J shed 8 bases, with 20 bases lying between them. The CDR3 has 15 amino acids. CDR3 in DNA: TGTGCCAGTAAGGGGTCCGTTGGGGGCGGCGAAAAACTGTTTTTT. Amino acid sequence: CASKGSVGGGEKLFF.

This clone was recorded a few times. The genes are TRBV7-2 and TRBJ2-1; TRBD2 is a possible D gene (5 bases). V was trimmed by 10 bases and J by 3 bases, leaving 13 bases between them. Germline V CDR1 and CDR2: SGHTA, FQGNSA. This CDR3 region has 13 residues. The CDR3 coding sequence is TGTGCCATCGCCTCGGGGTTCTACAATGAGCAGTTCTTC. Translated: CAIASGFYNEQFF.

This clone was detected only a few times. The chain couples TRBV5-1 to TRBJ1-4, with D perhaps matching TRBD1 (6 bases). Trimming took off 6 bases at V and 8 bases at J, with 17 bases between the two ends. CDR1 and CDR2 from the germline V gene are SGHRS and YFSETQ. The CDR3 is 14 amino acids. The CDR3 loop is CASNLRGGPEKLFF. The CDR3 DNA follows: TGCGCCAGCAACCTAAGGGGGGGTCCGGAAAAACTGTTTTTT.